Following are 26 T cell receptor beta chains from one sample sequenced in a study of circulating tumor DNA in untreated peripheral T-cell lymphoma. TCRdb's table, derived via immunoSEQ multiplex PCR, lists solely in-frame clones and lacks some. The sample shows thousands of clones, 87% of them seen only once. Sequencing input: cell-free DNA from blood serum. Receptors originate from a human donor with peripheral T-cell lymphoma.

This clone was counted once. CDR3 sequence: CASSWTENTEAFF. CDR3 nucleotides: TGTGCCAGCAGTTGGACAGAGAACACTGAAGCTTTCTTT. The rearrangement joins TRBV27 to TRBJ1-1; D might be TRBD1 (6 bases). This CDR3 contains 13 residues. In germline, CDR1 is MNHEY, CDR2 SMNVEV (reference sequence). The V end lost 4 bases, the J end lost 1 base, and 7 bases lay between the germline ends.

This chain links TRBV2 with TRBJ1-5; D is unresolved. V was trimmed by 6 bases and J by 3 bases, leaving 12 bases between them. In germline, CDR1 is SNHLY, CDR2 FYNNEI. This CDR3 is 14 amino acids long. The CDR3 loop reads CASSDTRHNQPQHF. The DNA of the CDR3 is TGTGCCAGCAGCGATACACGGCACAATCAGCCCCAGCATTTT.

In its sample, this clone was seen a few times. The chain uses TRBV4-3 and TRBJ1-5; D unresolved. This CDR3 is 15 amino acids long. Germline V gene data show CDR1 as LGHNA and CDR2 as YSLEER. With 1 base removed from V and 5 bases from J, the gap between germline ends came to 12 bases. CDR3: CASSQGPSADQPQHF. For the CDR3, the DNA is TGCGCCAGCAGCCAAGGGCCCTCAGCGGATCAGCCCCAGCATTTT.

In the case of this clone: Germline and junction disagree at one end, which may indicate a read error. The gene calls are TRBV6-5 and TRBJ2-1, with TRBD2 as a possible D gene (5 bases). Germline-derived CDR1 and CDR2 are MNHEY and SVGAGI. The CDR3 consists of 13 residues. In DNA form, the CDR3 reads TGTGCCAGCAGTTACGGGCCCGCCCTCGGGGTCATCTTC. Translating gives CASSYGPALGVIF.

This chain uses TRBV7-2 with TRBJ1-1; TRBD1 is a possible D gene (6 bases). CDR1 and CDR2 (germline): SGHTA, FQGNSA. Trimming left V 1 base short and J 8 bases short, with 11 bases between. This CDR3 has 13 amino acids. The CDR3 DNA follows: TGTGCCAGCAGCTTAGTGACCGGACAGGAAGCTTTCTTT. Residues: CASSLVTGQEAFF.

This sequence joins TRBV21-1 and TRBJ2-3; no DNA check was done on the table's D call, TRBD2. TRBV21-1 is a listed pseudogene. This CDR3 region has 15 residues. The CDR3 sequence: CASSKRWRGTDTQYF. DNA of the CDR3: TGTGCCAGCAGCAAAAGGTGGCGGGGGACAGATACGCAGTATTTT.

The rearrangement joins TRBV10-2 to TRBJ2-1; D is possibly TRBD2 (6 bases). With 6 bases removed from V and 8 bases from J, the gap between germline ends came to 14 bases. Germline V CDR1 and CDR2: WSHSY, SAAADI. CDR3 length: 13 amino acids. CDR3 sequence (DNA): TGCGCCAGCAGCCCCGGGAGAACCCATGAGCAGTTCTTC. Residues: CASSPGRTHEQFF.

J is TRBJ1-4 and V is TRBV5-1; 10 bases agree with TRBD1. V gave up 0 bases and J gave up 8 bases; unmatched junction bases: 4. The germline V gene has CDR1 SGHRS and CDR2 YFSETQ. CDR3 length equals 15 residues. The CDR3 coding sequence is TGCGCCAGCAGCTTGGTCGGGACAGGGGAAGAAAAACTGTTTTTT. This sequence encodes CASSLVGTGEEKLFF.

This chain uses TRBV18 with TRBJ2-2; D is ambiguous. V gave up 4 bases and J gave up 0 bases, with 6 bases separating them. Germline V gene data show CDR1 as KGHSH and CDR2 as LQKENI. The CDR3 runs to 14 residues. CDR3 residues: CASSQGTNTGELFF. The DNA for the CDR3 is TGTGCCAGCTCACAGGGTACGAACACCGGGGAGCTGTTTTTT.

Of note for this clone: The sample holds other DNA sequences that translate to the same CDR3. The chain is built from TRBV30 and TRBJ2-3, with 8 bases fitting TRBD2. The CDR3 extends over 13 amino acids. The germline V gene encodes CDR1 GTSNPN and CDR2 SVGIG (reference sequence). With 7 bases clipped from V and 10 bases from J, the junction kept 13 bases outside the gene matches. CDR3 region: CAYLGSGTSAQYF. The CDR3 bases are TGTGCCTACCTAGGGTCTGGGACTAGTGCGCAGTATTTT.

The chain combines TRBV20-1 with TRBJ2-3; a weak D match, TRBD2 (5 bases). Germline V gene sequence: CDR1 DFQATT, CDR2 SNEGSKA (reference sequence). V lost 4 bases, J lost 6 bases, and 8 bases lay in between. The length of the CDR3 is 11 residues. The CDR3 nucleotides read TGCAGTGCTAAAATAGCGGATACGCAGTATTTT. Amino acids: CSAKIADTQYF.

V gene TRBV11-2 combines with J gene TRBJ2-7; 7 nucleotides match TRBD1. V dropped 4 bases and J dropped 2; count of bases not matched to a gene: 8. This CDR3 is 15 amino acids long. Germline V CDR1 and CDR2: SGHAT, FQNNGV. Here the CDR3 DNA reads TGTGCCAGCAGCTCAACAGGGGTTGGGACCTACGAGCAGTACTTC. Encoded protein: CASSSTGVGTYEQYF.

V is TRBV19 and J is TRBJ2-2; D is perhaps TRBD1 or TRBD2 (5 bases each). The CDR3 runs 15 residues. From germline, CDR1 is LNHDA and CDR2 SQIVND (reference sequence). The V end lost 1 base, the J end lost 6 bases, and 12 bases lay between the germline ends. The CDR3 DNA reads TGTGCCAGTAGTATAGTCGGGGAAGGGGCCGGGGAGCTGTTTTTT. Its protein is CASSIVGEGAGELFF.

This chain links TRBV5-4 with TRBJ1-2, with 8 bases that match TRBD1. V was pared by 6 bases and J by 3 bases, with 10 bases of the junction left unmatched. CDR3 length: 15 amino acids. Germline CDR1 SGHNT, CDR2 YYREEE (reference sequence). CDR3 region: CASTPGQGVYYGYTF. In nucleotides, the CDR3 is TGTGCCAGCACCCCCGGACAGGGAGTCTACTATGGCTACACCTTC.

This clone was seen a few times. This chain joins TRBV4-3 and TRBJ1-5, with D possibly being TRBD1 (5 bases). CDR3 size: 16 residues. V shed 4 bases and J shed 3 bases, with 16 bases lying between them. CDR1 and CDR2 from the germline V gene are LGHNA and YSLEER. CDR3 loop: CASSLNLLQDNQPQHF. The CDR3 coding sequence is TGCGCCAGCAGCCTCAATCTGTTACAGGACAATCAGCCCCAGCATTTT.

The chain carries TRBV6-9 and TRBJ1-6; 8 bases map to TRBD1. Trimming at V came to 5 bases and at J to 5 bases, leaving 17 bases not matched to a gene. The V gene's germline CDR1 is MNHGY and CDR2 SVAAGI. The CDR3 consists of 19 residues. CDR3 coding DNA: TGTGCCAGCAGTCAGCCGACGAGGACAGGGACAAGGGATAATTCACCCCTCCACTTT. It is translated as CASSQPTRTGTRDNSPLHF.

This chain uses TRBV7-2 with TRBJ2-5; no reliable D call. Germline lookup yields CDR1 SGHTA and CDR2 FQGNSA. The CDR3 contains 14 residues. The V and J ends lost 2 bases and 5 bases respectively, with 12 bases between them. In DNA form, the CDR3 reads TGTGCCAGCAGCTTATCGCAGACCCCGGAGACCCAGTACTTC. As protein: CASSLSQTPETQYF. The full variable domain, its missing parts supplied by reference TRBV7-2 and TRBJ2-5, is GAGVSQSPSNKVTEKGKDVELRCDPISGHTALYWYRQSLGQGLEFLIYFQGNSAPDKSGLPSDRFSAERTGGSVSTLTIQRTQQEDSAVYLCASSLSQTPETQYFGPGTRLLVL.

V usage is TRBV27 and J usage is TRBJ2-3, with D unresolved. The germline gives CDR1 MNHEY, CDR2 SMNVEV (reference sequence). V was clipped by 2 bases and J by 0 bases, with 21 bases between them. CDR3 length: 19 residues. The CDR3 nucleotides are TGTGCCAGCAGTTTAACCCCTTTCCTCAGAGCGCGTAGCACAGATACGCAGTATTTT. This sequence encodes CASSLTPFLRARSTDTQYF.

The chain links TRBV2 to TRBJ1-5; D uncertain. The ends were cut back, 6 bases at V and 9 bases at J, with 18 bases in the middle. This CDR3 is 14 amino acids long. Germline-derived CDR1 and CDR2 are SNHLY and FYNNEI. The CDR3 loop is CASRGLLFFGPQHF. For the CDR3, the DNA is TGTGCCAGCAGGGGCCTTCTTTTTTTTGGGCCCCAGCATTTT.

The chain has TRBV2 and TRBJ1-5, with D uncertain. This CDR3 is 16 amino acids long. Germline lookup yields CDR1 SNHLY and CDR2 FYNNEI. V was trimmed by 8 bases and J by 7 bases, leaving 24 bases between them. The CDR3 nucleotides are TGTGCCAGCGTTCGGGAGCCGGAGAAAGGCGGGCAGCCCCAGCATTTT. It yields the protein CASVREPEKGGQPQHF.

V gene TRBV7-8 combines with J gene TRBJ2-7; 8 positions match TRBD1. This CDR3 region has 15 residues. CDR1 and CDR2 (germline): SGHVS, FQNEAQ. Unmatched junction bases numbered 4, after V lost 1 base and J lost 2 bases. In DNA form, the CDR3 reads TGTGCCAGCAGCTTAGGGGGGACAGGAGCCTACGAGCAGTACTTC. This gives the protein CASSLGGTGAYEQYF.

This chain uses TRBV30 with TRBJ2-7, with D hard to call. The germline CDR1 and CDR2 sequences are GTSNPN and SVGIG (reference sequence). V was clipped by 2 bases and J by 4 bases, with 9 bases between them. The CDR3 is 12 amino acids. The DNA of the CDR3 is TGTGCCTGGAGTCTAGGCACGTACGAGCAGTACTTC. It codes for CAWSLGTYEQYF.

This chain connects TRBV5-1 to TRBJ2-5; TRBD1 agrees at 8 bases. The V segment lost 2 bases and the J segment 5 bases; nucleotides outside the gene matches: 5. Germline assignment: CDR1 SGHRS and CDR2 YFSETQ. The CDR3 runs to 14 residues. CDR3 nucleotides: TGCGCCAGCAGCTTTCAGGGGGCTCGGGAGACCCAGTACTTC. This encodes CASSFQGARETQYF.

The chain links TRBV5-1 to TRBJ1-2; 8 bases agree with TRBD1. The J segment lost 0 bases and the V segment lost 3 bases, leaving 4 bases of the junction unmatched. This CDR3 spans 15 amino acids. The germline gives CDR1 SGHRS, CDR2 YFSETQ. The CDR3 sequence is CASSSQGASNYGYTF. The CDR3 nucleotides read TGCGCCAGCAGCTCCCAGGGGGCGTCTAACTATGGCTACACCTTC.

The chain links TRBV5-8 to TRBJ2-3, with 8 positions matching TRBD1. Germline V lookup: CDR1 SGHTS, CDR2 YDEGEE. After removal of 2 bases from V and 3 bases from J, the junction contained 17 bases not matched to a gene. The CDR3 is 19 residues long. CDR3 residues: CASSLGTGYPQVGTDTQYF. The CDR3 bases are TGTGCCAGCAGCTTAGGGACAGGTTATCCCCAAGTAGGTACAGATACGCAGTATTTT.

The chain joins TRBV6-5 to TRBJ2-7; possibly TRBD1 or TRBD2 for D (7 bases each). The CDR3 is made up of 13 amino acids. Germline lookup yields CDR1 MNHEY and CDR2 SVGAGI. Trimming pared 6 bases from V and 3 bases from J, leaving 12 bases between. In DNA, the CDR3 is TGTGCCAGCAGCCAGGGGGGGTTCTACGAGCAGTACTTC. Translated, it gives CASSQGGFYEQYF.